The 28 T cell receptor beta chains listed next were all sequenced from one sample in a study of monozygotic twins with inflammatory bowel disease. From its re-call of the 5' RACE reads, TCRdb lists each CDR3 protein once, without DNA. The sample is made up of around 410,000 distinct CDR3 sequences, and the top ten hold more than 2% of it. The sample was blood. All receptors come from a human donor with ulcerative colitis or Crohn's disease, or a healthy co-twin of an affected twin (not recorded which).

This rearrangement joins TRBV24-1 to TRBJ2-1; TCRdb proposes TRBD1, but this gene call is untestable without DNA. There are 16 residues in the CDR3. Germline V gene sequence: CDR1 KGHDR, CDR2 SFDVKD. The CDR3 sequence is CATSDTGQGRGNEQFF.

The chain couples TRBV5-1 to TRBJ2-1; the TCRdb call, TRBD2, lacks DNA for checking. CDR3 size: 15 residues. Germline V gene lookup returns CDR1 SGHRS and CDR2 YFSETQ. This chain's CDR3 is CASSLRTSGEGEQFF.

This chain joins TRBV5-1 and TRBJ1-2; TCRdb returns TRBD1, unconfirmable since there is no DNA. In germline, CDR1 is SGHRS, CDR2 YFSETQ. CDR3 length equals 14 residues. The CDR3 sequence is CASSLGQTAYGYTF. The entire variable domain, with the rest obtained from reference TRBV5-1 and TRBJ1-2, is as follows: KAGVTQTPRYLIKTRGQQVTLSCSPISGHRSVSWYQQTPGQGLQFLFEYFSETQRNKGNFPGRFSGRQFSNSRSEMNVSTLELGDSALYLCASSLGQTAYGYTFGSGTRLTVV.

The CDR3 reads CASSLGGLGNQPQHF. V and J are TRBV6-1 and TRBJ1-5. This CDR3 has 15 residues. CDR1 MNHNS and CDR2 SASEGT come from the germline V gene.

The V and J genes are TRBV27 and TRBJ1-4. In germline, CDR1 is MNHEY, CDR2 SMNVEV (reference sequence). This CDR3 comprises 14 residues. CDR3 in amino acids: CASSLGRGHEKLFF.

V gene TRBV6-1 combines with J gene TRBJ2-7; TCRdb proposes TRBD2, but this gene call is untestable without DNA. CDR1 and CDR2 (germline): MNHNS, SASEGT. The CDR3 length is 12 residues. CDR3: CASSEDSGEQYF.

The chain uses TRBV12-3 or TRBV12-4 and TRBJ1-5; TCRdb's D call of TRBD1 is untestable without DNA. CDR3 length equals 15 residues. The CDR3 is CASSLGQRESQPQHF.

The chain couples TRBV29-1 to TRBJ2-7; TCRdb's D call of TRBD1 is untestable without DNA. The CDR3 consists of 12 residues. Germline-derived CDR1 and CDR2 are SQVTM and ANQGSEA. The CDR3 loop is CSVAQGAYEQYF.

The J gene is TRBJ1-1, the V gene TRBV28; the D call of TRBD1 rests on TCRdb alone, since no DNA is present to check it. This CDR3 comprises 14 residues. The germline CDR1 and CDR2 sequences are MDHEN and SYDVKM. CDR3: CASSLPGGGGEAFF.

The CDR3 protein is CASSMIFGYEQYF. V gene TRBV19 combines with J gene TRBJ2-7. The CDR3 has 13 residues. Per germline, CDR1 LNHDA and CDR2 SQIVND (reference sequence).

V is TRBV20-1 and J is TRBJ1-2; without DNA, the TCRdb call of TRBD1 cannot be checked. CDR1 is DFQATT, CDR2 SNEGSKA, per germline (reference sequence). This CDR3 has 13 amino acids. CDR3 residues: CSAKTGENYGYTF.

The rearrangement links TRBV4-1 to TRBJ1-1; without DNA, the TCRdb call of TRBD1 cannot be checked. Germline loops: CDR1 MGHRA, CDR2 YSYEKL. CDR3 length: 14 residues. Here the CDR3 reads CASSQDQGQYEAFF.

The rearrangement uses TRBV5-4 and TRBJ1-3; TCRdb designates TRBD1, a call that cannot be tested without DNA. This CDR3 spans 15 amino acids. Germline-derived CDR1 and CDR2 are SGHNT and YYREEE (reference sequence). The CDR3: CASSSTGSSGNTIYF.

The gene calls are TRBV9 and TRBJ2-1; TCRdb designates TRBD1, a call that cannot be tested without DNA. The CDR3 is made up of 12 amino acids. Germline CDR1 is SGDLS and CDR2 is YYNGEE. This CDR3 reads CASSPLSHEQFF.

This chain links TRBV5-4 with TRBJ2-6. Germline CDR1 reads SGHNT; CDR2 reads YYREEE (reference sequence). The CDR3 runs 15 residues. CDR3 protein: CASSSDSQGANVLTF.

V gene TRBV6-1 combines with J gene TRBJ2-7; TCRdb names TRBD2, which stays unverified in the absence of DNA. Per germline, CDR1 MNHNS and CDR2 SASEGT. The CDR3 has 17 amino acids. The CDR3 sequence is CASSGTSGRAVTYEQYF.

The rearrangement joins TRBV20-1 to TRBJ2-1; the TRBD1 assignment by TCRdb is unverifiable without DNA. The CDR3 has 15 residues. Germline CDR1 and CDR2: DFQATT and SNEGSKA (reference sequence). CDR3 amino acids: CSARDATGGANEQFF.

V gene TRBV18 combines with J gene TRBJ1-5; TCRdb indicates TRBD1, and absent DNA this call remains unverified. Germline-derived CDR1 and CDR2 are KGHSH and LQKENI. The CDR3 sequence is 16 residues long. CDR3 in amino acids: CASSSVGTGGSQPQHF.

This chain uses TRBV7-2 with TRBJ2-5; absent DNA, TCRdb's TRBD1 call cannot be checked. The CDR3 loop spans 16 amino acids. Germline V gene data show CDR1 as SGHTA and CDR2 as FQGNSA. This CDR3 reads CASSLRRTGVQETQYF.

V and J are TRBV20-1 and TRBJ1-5; with no DNA, the TCRdb D assignment of TRBD1 cannot be verified. The CDR3 loop spans 16 amino acids. Germline CDR1 is DFQATT and CDR2 is SNEGSKA (reference sequence). Here the CDR3 reads CSARVRWGQGNQPQHF.

J is TRBJ2-7 and V is TRBV27; the D call of TRBD1 rests on TCRdb alone, since no DNA is present to check it. The CDR3 extends over 13 amino acids. Germline-derived CDR1 and CDR2 are MNHEY and SMNVEV (reference sequence). CDR3 loop: CASSSWTGDEQYF.

This chain uses TRBV5-1 with TRBJ1-2; TCRdb proposes TRBD1, but this gene call is untestable without DNA. Germline V CDR1 and CDR2: SGHRS, YFSETQ. CDR3 length: 16 residues. Here the CDR3 reads CASSSSTGGFEDGYTF.

The genes are TRBV25-1 and TRBJ2-7; checking the TCRdb D call of TRBD1 is not possible without DNA. The CDR3 sequence is 15 residues long. Germline loops: CDR1 MGHDK, CDR2 SYGVNS. CDR3 residues: CASSAGQGGRYEQYF.

The chain links TRBV9 to TRBJ2-2. Germline lookup yields CDR1 SGDLS and CDR2 YYNGEE. This CDR3 spans 13 amino acids. CDR3: CASSVQDTGELFF. Complete variable domain (other parts from reference TRBV9 and TRBJ2-2): DSGVTQTPKHLITATGQRVTLRCSPRSGDLSVYWYQQSLDQGLQFLIQYYNGEERAKGNILERFSAQQFPDLHSELNLSSLELGDSALYFCASSVQDTGELFFGEGSRLTVL.

This chain links TRBV7-9 with TRBJ2-7; TCRdb designates TRBD1, a call that cannot be tested without DNA. CDR1 is SEHNR, CDR2 FQNEAQ, per germline (reference sequence). This CDR3 has 14 amino acids. CDR3 residues: CASSSPPPGYEQYF.

The CDR3 sequence is CSATPGPPYEQYF. The gene calls are TRBV20-1 and TRBJ2-7; the TCRdb call, TRBD2, lacks DNA for checking. CDR1 is DFQATT, CDR2 SNEGSKA, per germline (reference sequence). The CDR3 is 13 residues long.

V and J are TRBV3-1 and TRBJ1-2. Per germline, CDR1 LGHDT and CDR2 YNNKEL (reference sequence). The CDR3 has 14 amino acids. CDR3 loop: CASSHSDRLNGYTF.

The chain joins TRBV14 to TRBJ2-7; the TRBD2 assignment by TCRdb is unverifiable without DNA. The V gene's germline CDR1 is SGHDN and CDR2 FVKESK. The length of the CDR3 is 17 residues. CDR3 region: CASSQYRPSGYAYEQYF.